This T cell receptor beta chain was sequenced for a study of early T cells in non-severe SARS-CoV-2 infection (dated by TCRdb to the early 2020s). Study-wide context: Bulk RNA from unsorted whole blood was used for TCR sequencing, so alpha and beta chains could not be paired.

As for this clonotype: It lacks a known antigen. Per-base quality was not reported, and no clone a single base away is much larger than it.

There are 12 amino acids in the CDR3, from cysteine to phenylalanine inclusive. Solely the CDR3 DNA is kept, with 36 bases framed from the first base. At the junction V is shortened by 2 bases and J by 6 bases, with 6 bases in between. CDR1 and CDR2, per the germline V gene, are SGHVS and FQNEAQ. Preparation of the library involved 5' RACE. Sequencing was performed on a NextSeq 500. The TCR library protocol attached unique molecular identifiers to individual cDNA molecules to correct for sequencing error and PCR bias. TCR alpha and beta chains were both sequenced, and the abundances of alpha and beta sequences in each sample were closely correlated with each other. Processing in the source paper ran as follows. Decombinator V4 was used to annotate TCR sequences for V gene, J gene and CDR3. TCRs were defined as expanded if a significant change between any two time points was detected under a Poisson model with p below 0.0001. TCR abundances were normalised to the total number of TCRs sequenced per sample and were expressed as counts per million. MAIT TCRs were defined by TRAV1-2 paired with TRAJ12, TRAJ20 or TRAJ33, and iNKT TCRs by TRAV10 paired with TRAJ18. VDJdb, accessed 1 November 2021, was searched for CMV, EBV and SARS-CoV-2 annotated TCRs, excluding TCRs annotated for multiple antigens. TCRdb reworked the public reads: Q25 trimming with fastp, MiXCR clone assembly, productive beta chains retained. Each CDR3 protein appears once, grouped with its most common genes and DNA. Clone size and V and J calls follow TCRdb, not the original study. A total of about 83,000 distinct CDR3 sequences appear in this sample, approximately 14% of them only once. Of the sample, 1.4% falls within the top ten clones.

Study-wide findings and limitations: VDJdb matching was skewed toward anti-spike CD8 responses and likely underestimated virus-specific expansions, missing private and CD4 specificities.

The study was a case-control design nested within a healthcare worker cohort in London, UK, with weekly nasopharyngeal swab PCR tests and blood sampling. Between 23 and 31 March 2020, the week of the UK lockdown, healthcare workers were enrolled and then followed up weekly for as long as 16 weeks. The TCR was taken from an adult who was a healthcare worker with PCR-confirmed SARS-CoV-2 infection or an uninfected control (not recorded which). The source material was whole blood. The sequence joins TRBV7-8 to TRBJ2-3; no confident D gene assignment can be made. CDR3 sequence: CASSLIKDTQYF. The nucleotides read TGTGCCAGCAGCTTAATAAAGGATACGCAGTATTTT.